The clone carrying this T cell receptor (beta chain) was recorded once. Antigen specificity is unknown. This CDR3 region has 15 residues. V lost 6 bases to trimming and J lost 1 base; unmatched junction nucleotides: 4. Germline V gives CDR1 MNHEY, CDR2 SVGAGI. The data were taken from a study of cytomegalovirus exposure and HLA in healthy donors. Notes on the study in general: Of the V segments, some could not be distinguished, including TRBV6-2 and TRBV6-3, and were excluded. Reports indicate that TCR beta sequences accurately predicted the HLA-A and HLA-B alleles of most subjects.

Both 60 Vbeta primers and 13 Jbeta primers went into the PCR. Profiling relied on immunoSEQ multiplex PCR, and the TCRdb table lists in-frame clones only, not all of them. The sample carries about 160,000 clones, around 77% recorded once. Sequencing used PBMCs. The origin of this receptor is a man aged 45-65 years in good health and CMV-seropositive. The V call is TRBV6-5, the J call TRBJ1-5, with 9 bases matching TRBD1. CDR3 in DNA: TGTGCCAGCAGATCCGGGACAGGGAGCAATCAGCCCCAGCATTTT. This gives the protein CASRSGTGSNQPQHF.